Below are 5 T cell receptor beta chains sequenced from a single sample in a study of blood T cell repertoires in COVID-19. Data came from immunoSEQ multiplex PCR; TCRdb stores just in-frame clones and leaves some out. The data contain hundreds of thousands of clones, 70% to 85% of them seen just once; the ten biggest clones take up about 1.9%. Material for sequencing was peripheral blood. Source of these receptors: an elderly woman with acute or convalescent COVID-19.

The rearrangement uses TRBV5-4 and TRBJ2-1; 7 nucleotides line up with TRBD1. Germline assignment: CDR1 SGHNT and CDR2 YYREEE (reference sequence). Losses at the gene ends were 0 bases for V and 6 bases for J; bases not matched to a gene: 6. The CDR3 is made up of 15 amino acids. CDR3 amino acids: CASSLGATGSNEQFF. CDR3 DNA: TGTGCCAGCAGCTTGGGGGCGACAGGGAGCAATGAGCAGTTCTTC.

This sequence joins TRBV6-1 and TRBJ1-4; 9 positions agree with TRBD1. The CDR3 has 17 amino acids. V lost 4 bases to trimming and J lost 6 bases; unmatched junction nucleotides: 12. The V gene's germline CDR1 is MNHNS and CDR2 SASEGT. CDR3 sequence: CASSAPPEDRGDEKLFF. The CDR3 nucleotides are TGTGCCAGCAGTGCTCCACCGGAGGACAGGGGAGATGAAAAACTGTTTTTT.

The V gene is TRBV4-1, the J gene TRBJ2-1; unclear D gene. The germline V gene encodes CDR1 MGHRA and CDR2 YSYEKL. V lost 1 base to trimming and J lost 3 bases, with 10 bases between them. The CDR3 runs 15 residues. CDR3 region: CASSQGLGFYNEQFF. Here the CDR3 DNA reads TGCGCCAGCAGCCAAGGACTCGGGTTCTACAATGAGCAGTTCTTC.

The CDR3 protein is CASSYGQSYGYTF. CDR3 in DNA: TGTGCCAGCAGTTACGGACAGTCCTATGGCTACACCTTC. This chain uses TRBV7-3 with TRBJ1-2; a weak D match, TRBD1 (6 bases). Germline V CDR1 and CDR2: SGHTA, FQGTGA. V was cut by 6 bases and J by 4 bases, with 12 bases left in between. The CDR3 loop spans 13 amino acids. The entire variable domain, with the rest obtained from reference TRBV7-3 and TRBJ1-2, is as follows: GAGVSQTPSNKVTEKGKYVELRCDPISGHTALYWYRQSLGQGPEFLIYFQGTGAADDSGLPNDRFFAVRPEGSVSTLKIQRTERGDSAVYLCASSYGQSYGYTFGSGTRLTVV.

The chain has TRBV5-1 and TRBJ2-1; the D is unclear. With 4 bases removed from V and 7 bases from J, the gap between germline ends came to 9 bases. The CDR3 totals 12 residues. Germline values: CDR1 SGHRS, CDR2 YFSETQ. CDR3 sequence: CASSVPRNEQFF. The CDR3 DNA reads as TGCGCCAGCAGCGTGCCGCGGAATGAGCAGTTCTTC.